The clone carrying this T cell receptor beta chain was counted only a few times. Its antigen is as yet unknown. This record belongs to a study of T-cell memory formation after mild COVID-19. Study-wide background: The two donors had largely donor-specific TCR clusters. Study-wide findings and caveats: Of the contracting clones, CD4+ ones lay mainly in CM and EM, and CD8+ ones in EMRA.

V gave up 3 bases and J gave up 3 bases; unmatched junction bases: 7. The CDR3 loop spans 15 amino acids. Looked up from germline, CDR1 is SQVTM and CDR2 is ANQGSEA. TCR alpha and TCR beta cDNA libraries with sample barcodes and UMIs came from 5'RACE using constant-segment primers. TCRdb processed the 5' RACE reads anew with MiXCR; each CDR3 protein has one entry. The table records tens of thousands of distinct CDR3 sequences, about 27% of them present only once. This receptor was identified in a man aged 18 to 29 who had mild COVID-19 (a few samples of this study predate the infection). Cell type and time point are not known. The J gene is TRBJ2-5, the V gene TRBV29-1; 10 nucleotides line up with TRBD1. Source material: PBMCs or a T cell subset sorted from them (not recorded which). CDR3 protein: CSVEPEGTGEETQYF. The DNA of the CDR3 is TGCAGCGTTGAGCCTGAAGGGACAGGGGAAGAGACCCAGTACTTC.